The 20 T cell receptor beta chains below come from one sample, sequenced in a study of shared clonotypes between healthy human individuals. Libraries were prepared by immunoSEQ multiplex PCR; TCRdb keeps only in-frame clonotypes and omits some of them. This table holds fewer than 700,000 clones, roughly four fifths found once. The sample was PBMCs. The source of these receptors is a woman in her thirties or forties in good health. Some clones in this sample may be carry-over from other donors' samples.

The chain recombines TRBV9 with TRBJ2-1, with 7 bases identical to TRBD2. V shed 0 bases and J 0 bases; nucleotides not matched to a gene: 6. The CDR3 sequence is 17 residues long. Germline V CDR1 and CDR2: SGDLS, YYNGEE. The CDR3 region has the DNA TGTGCCAGCAGCGTAGGGTCTAGCGGACTCTCCTACAATGAGCAGTTCTTC. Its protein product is CASSVGSSGLSYNEQFF.

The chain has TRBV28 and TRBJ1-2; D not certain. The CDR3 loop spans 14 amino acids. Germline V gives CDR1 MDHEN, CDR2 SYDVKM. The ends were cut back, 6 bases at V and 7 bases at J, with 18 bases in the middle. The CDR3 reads CASSPPRTISGYTF. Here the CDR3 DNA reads TGTGCCAGCAGCCCCCCTAGGACCATCAGTGGCTACACCTTC.

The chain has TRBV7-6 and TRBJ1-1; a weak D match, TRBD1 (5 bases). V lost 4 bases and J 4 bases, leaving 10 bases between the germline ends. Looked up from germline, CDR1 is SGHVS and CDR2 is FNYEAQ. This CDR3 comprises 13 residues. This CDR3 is CASSYNRITEAFF. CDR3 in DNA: TGTGCCAGCAGCTACAACAGGATCACTGAAGCTTTCTTT. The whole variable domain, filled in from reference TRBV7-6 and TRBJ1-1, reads GAGVSQSPRYKVTKRGQDVALRCDPISGHVSLYWYRQALGQGPEFLTYFNYEAQQDKSGLPNDRFSAERPEGSISTLTIQRTEQRDSAMYRCASSYNRITEAFFGQGTRLTVV.

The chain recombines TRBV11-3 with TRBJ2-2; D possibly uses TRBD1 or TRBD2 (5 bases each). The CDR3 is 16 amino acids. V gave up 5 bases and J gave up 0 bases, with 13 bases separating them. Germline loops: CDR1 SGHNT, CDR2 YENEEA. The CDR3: CASSRGTATNTGELFF. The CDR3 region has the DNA TGTGCCAGCAGCCGAGGGACGGCAACGAACACCGGGGAGCTGTTTTTT.

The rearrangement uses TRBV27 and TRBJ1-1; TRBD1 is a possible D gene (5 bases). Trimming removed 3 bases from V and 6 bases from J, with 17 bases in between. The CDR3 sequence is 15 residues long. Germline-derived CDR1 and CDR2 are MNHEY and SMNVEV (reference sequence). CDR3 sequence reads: CASSFLQAPSSEAFF. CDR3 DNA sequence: TGTGCCAGCAGTTTCCTACAGGCCCCGAGCTCTGAAGCTTTCTTT.

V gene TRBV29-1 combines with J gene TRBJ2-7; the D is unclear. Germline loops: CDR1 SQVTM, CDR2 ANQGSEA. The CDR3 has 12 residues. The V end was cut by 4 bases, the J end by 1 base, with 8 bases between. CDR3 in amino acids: CSVAKQSYEQYF. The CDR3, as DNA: TGCAGCGTTGCTAAACAGTCCTACGAGCAGTACTTC.

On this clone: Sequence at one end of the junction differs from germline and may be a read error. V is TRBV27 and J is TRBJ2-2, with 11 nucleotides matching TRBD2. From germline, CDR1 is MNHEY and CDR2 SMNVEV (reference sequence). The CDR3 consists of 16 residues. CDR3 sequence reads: CASSSPRTSGSGEPFF. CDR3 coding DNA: TGTGCCAGCAGTTCCCCCCGGACTAGCGGGTCCGGGGAGCCGTTTTTT.

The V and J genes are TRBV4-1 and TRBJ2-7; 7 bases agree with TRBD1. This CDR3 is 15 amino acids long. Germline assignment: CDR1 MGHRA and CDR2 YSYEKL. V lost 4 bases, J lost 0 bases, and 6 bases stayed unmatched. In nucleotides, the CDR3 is TGCGCCAGCAGCCGAGTGACAGGGATCTCCTACGAGCAGTACTTC. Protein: CASSRVTGISYEQYF.

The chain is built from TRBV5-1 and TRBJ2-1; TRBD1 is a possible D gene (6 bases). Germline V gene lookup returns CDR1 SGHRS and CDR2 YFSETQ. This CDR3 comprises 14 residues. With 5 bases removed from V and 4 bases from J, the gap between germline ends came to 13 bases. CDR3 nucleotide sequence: TGCGCCAGCAGTGTGGGGACAAATTACAATGAGCAGTTCTTC. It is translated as CASSVGTNYNEQFF.

This CDR3 is CAISDRTSGRGEQFF. CDR3 DNA sequence: TGTGCCATCAGTGATAGGACTAGCGGGAGGGGTGAGCAGTTCTTC. This sequence joins TRBV10-3 and TRBJ2-1, with 15 bases aligning to TRBD2. CDR1 is ENHRY, CDR2 SYGVKD, per germline. The ends lost 3 bases at V and 9 bases at J; junction bases unmatched: 3. This CDR3 contains 15 residues.

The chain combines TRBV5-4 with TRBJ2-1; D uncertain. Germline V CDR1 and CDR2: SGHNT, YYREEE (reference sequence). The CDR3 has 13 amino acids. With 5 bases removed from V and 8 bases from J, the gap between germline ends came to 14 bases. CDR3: CASRLRSKDEQFF. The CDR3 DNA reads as TGTGCCAGCAGACTCCGTAGTAAGGATGAGCAGTTCTTC.

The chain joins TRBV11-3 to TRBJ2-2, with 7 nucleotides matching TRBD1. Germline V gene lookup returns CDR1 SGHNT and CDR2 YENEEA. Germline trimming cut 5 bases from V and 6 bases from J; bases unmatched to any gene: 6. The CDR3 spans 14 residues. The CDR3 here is CASSLTGLAGELFF. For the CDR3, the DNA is TGTGCCAGCAGCCTGACAGGGTTGGCCGGGGAGCTGTTTTTT.

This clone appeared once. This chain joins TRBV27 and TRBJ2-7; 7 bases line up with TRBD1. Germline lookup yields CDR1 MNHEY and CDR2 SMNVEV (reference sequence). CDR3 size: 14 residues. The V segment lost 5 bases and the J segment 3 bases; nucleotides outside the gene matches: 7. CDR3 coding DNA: TGTGCCAGCAGTCCACGGACAGGCTACTACGAGCAGTACTTC. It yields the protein CASSPRTGYYEQYF.

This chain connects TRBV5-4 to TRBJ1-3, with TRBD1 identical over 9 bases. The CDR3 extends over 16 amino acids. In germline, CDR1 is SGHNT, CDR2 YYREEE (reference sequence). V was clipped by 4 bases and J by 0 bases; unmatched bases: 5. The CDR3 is CASSKGQGISGNTIYF. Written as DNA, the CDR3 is TGTGCCAGCAGCAAGGGACAGGGCATCTCTGGAAACACCATATATTTT.

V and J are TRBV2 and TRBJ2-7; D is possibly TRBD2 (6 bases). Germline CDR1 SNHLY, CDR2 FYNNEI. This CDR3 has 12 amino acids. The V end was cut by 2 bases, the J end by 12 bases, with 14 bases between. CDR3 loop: CASSERSGVLYF. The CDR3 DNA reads TGTGCCAGCAGTGAAAGGTCGGGGGTCCTGTACTTC.

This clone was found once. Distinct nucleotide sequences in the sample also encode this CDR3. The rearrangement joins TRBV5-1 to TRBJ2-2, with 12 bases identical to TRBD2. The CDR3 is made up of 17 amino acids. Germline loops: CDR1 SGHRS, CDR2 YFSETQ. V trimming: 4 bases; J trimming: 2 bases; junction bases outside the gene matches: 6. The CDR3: CASSLRGLAGNTGELFF. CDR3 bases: TGCGCCAGCAGCCTCCGAGGACTAGCGGGAAACACCGGGGAGCTGTTTTTT.

CDR3 nucleotide sequence: TGTGCCAGCAGCTTAGGGGCAACTAATGAAAAACTGTTTTTT. Its translation is CASSLGATNEKLFF. The rearrangement links TRBV7-8 to TRBJ1-4; D remains unclear. Trimming removed 1 base at V and 0 bases at J, with 3 bases between. The CDR3 has 14 residues. Germline loops: CDR1 SGHVS, CDR2 FQNEAQ.

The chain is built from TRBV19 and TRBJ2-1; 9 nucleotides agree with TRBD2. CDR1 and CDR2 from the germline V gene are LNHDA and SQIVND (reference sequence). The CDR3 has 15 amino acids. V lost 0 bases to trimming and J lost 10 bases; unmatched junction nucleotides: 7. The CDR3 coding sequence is TGTGCCAGTAGTATAGATAGCGGGAGCTCCCGGGAGCAGTTCTTC. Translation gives CASSIDSGSSREQFF. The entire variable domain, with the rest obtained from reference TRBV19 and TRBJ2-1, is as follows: DGGITQSPKYLFRKEGQNVTLSCEQNLNHDAMYWYRQDPGQGLRLIYYSQIVNDFQKGDIAEGYSVSREKKESFPLTVTSAQKNPTAFYLCASSIDSGSSREQFFGPGTRLTVL.

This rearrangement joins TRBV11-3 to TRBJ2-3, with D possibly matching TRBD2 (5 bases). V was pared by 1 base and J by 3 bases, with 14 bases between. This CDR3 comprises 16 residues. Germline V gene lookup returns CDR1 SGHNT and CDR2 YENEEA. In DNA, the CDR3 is TGTGCCAGCAGCTTAGGTCTAGGGAGAGAGACAGATACGCAGTATTTT. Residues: CASSLGLGRETDTQYF.

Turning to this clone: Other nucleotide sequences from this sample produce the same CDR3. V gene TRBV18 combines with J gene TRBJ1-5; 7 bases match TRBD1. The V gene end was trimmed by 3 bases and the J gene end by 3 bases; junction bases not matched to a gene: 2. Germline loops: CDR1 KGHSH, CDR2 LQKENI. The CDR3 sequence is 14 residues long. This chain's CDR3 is CASSPGQFNQPQHF. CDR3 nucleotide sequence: TGTGCCAGCTCACCGGGACAGTTCAATCAGCCCCAGCATTTT.